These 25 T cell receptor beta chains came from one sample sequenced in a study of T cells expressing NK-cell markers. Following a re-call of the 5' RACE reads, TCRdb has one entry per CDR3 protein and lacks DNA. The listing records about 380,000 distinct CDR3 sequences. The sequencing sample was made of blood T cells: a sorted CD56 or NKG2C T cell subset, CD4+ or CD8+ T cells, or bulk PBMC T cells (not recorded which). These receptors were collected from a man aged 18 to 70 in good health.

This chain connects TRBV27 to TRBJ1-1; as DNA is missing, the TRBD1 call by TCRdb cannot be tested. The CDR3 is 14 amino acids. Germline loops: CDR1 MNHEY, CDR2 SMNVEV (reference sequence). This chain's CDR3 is CASSRTVPNTEAFF.

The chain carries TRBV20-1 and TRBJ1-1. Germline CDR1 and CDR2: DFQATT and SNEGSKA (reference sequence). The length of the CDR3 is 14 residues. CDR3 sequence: CSARDPRLATEAFF.

The CDR3 is CASKDRVSEGYTF. V and J are TRBV5-1 and TRBJ1-2; without DNA, the TCRdb call of TRBD1 cannot be checked. The CDR3 contains 13 residues. The V gene's germline CDR1 is SGHRS and CDR2 YFSETQ.

The CDR3 sequence: CASAPQAGAETQYF. The chain employs TRBV2 and TRBJ2-5; TCRdb outputs TRBD1, but without DNA this stays unchecked. The CDR3 runs to 14 residues. CDR1 is SNHLY and CDR2 is FYNNEI in the germline V gene.

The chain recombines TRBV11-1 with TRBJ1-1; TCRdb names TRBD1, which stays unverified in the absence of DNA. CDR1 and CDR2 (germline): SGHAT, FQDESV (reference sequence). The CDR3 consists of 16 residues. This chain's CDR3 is CASRRQGTGIYTEAFF.

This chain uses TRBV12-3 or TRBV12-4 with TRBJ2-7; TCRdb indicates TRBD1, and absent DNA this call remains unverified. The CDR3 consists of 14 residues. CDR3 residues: CASSPSRDSYEQYF.

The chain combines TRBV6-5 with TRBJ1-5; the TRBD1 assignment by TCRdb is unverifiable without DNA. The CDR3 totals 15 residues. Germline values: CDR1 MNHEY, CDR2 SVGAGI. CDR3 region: CASTRNTGGNQPQHF.

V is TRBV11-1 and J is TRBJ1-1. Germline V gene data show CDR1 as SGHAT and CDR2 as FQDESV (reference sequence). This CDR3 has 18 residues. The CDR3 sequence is CASSFAGGGFELNTEAFF.

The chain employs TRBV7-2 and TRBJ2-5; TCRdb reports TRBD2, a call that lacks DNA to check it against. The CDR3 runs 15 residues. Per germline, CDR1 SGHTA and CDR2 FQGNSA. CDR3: CASSSLRGGLGTQYF. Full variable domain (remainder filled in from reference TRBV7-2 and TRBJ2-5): GAGVSQSPSNKVTEKGKDVELRCDPISGHTALYWYRQSLGQGLEFLIYFQGNSAPDKSGLPSDRFSAERTGGSVSTLTIQRTQQEDSAVYLCASSSLRGGLGTQYFGPGTRLLVL.

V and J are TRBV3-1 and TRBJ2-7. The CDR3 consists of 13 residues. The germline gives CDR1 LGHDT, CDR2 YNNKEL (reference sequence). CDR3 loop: CASSPPFHYEQYF.

The CDR3 protein is CASSPRDRVTGANVLTF. The chain employs TRBV3-1 and TRBJ2-6; TCRdb selects TRBD1, and the lack of DNA leaves this call unchecked. This CDR3 spans 17 amino acids. Germline CDR1 and CDR2: LGHDT and YNNKEL (reference sequence).

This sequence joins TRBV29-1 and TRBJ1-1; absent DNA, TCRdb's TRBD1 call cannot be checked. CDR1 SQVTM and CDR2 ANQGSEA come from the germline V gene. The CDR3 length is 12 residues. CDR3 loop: CSVDNDSFEAFF. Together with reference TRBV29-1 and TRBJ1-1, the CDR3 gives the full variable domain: SAVISQKPSRDICQRGTSLTIQCQVDSQVTMMFWYRQQPGQSLTLIATANQGSEATYESGFVIDKFPISRPNLTFSTLTVSNMSPEDSSIYLCSVDNDSFEAFFGQGTRLTVV.

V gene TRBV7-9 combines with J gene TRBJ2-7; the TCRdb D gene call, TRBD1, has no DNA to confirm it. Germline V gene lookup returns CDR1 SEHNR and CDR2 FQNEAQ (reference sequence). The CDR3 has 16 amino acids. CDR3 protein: CASSLARGQGTYEQYF.

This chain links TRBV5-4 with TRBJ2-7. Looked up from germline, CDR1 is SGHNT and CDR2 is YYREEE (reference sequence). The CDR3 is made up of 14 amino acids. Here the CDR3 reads CASSLEPNSYEQYF. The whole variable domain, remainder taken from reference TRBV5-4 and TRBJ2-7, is ETGVTQSPTHLIKTRGQQVTLRCSSQSGHNTVSWYQQALGQGPQFIFQYYREEENGRGNFPPRFSGLQFPNYSSELNVNALELDDSALYLCASSLEPNSYEQYFGPGTRLTVT.

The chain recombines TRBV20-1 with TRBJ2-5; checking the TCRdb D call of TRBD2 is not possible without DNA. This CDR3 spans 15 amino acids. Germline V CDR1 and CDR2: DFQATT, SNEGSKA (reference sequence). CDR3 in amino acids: CSASSPGLAEETQYF.

Here the CDR3 reads CSATKPSGGRGETQYF. This rearrangement joins TRBV20-1 to TRBJ2-5; as DNA is missing, the TRBD2 call by TCRdb cannot be tested. Germline V gives CDR1 DFQATT, CDR2 SNEGSKA (reference sequence). This CDR3 comprises 16 residues.

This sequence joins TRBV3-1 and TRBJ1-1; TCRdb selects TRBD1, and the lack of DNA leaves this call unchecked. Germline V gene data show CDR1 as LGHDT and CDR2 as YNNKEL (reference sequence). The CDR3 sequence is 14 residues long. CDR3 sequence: CASSQGGPYTEAFF.

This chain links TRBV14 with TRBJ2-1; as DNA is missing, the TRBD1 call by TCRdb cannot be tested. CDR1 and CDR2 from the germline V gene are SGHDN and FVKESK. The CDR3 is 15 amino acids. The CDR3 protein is CASSSQSGTHNEQFF.

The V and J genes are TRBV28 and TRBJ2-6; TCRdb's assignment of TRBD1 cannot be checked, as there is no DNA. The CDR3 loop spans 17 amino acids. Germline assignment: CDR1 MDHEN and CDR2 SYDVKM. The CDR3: CASSSSGTSSGANVLTF.

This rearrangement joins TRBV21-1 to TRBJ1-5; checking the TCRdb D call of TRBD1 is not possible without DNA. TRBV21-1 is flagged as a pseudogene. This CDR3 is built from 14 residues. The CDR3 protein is CASRGEYSNQPQHF.

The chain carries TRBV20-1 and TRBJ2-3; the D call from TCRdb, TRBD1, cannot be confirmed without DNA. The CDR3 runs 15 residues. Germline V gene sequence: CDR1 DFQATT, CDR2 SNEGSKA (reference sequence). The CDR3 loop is CSARSDRGRADTQYF.

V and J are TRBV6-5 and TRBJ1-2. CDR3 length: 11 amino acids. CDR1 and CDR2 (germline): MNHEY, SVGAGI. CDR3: CASSSRAGYTF.

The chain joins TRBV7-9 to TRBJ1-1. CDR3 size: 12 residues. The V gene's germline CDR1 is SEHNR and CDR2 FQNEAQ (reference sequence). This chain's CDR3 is CASSLSQTEAFF.

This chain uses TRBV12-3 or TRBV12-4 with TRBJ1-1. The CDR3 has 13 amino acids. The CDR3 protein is CASSLIANTEAFF.

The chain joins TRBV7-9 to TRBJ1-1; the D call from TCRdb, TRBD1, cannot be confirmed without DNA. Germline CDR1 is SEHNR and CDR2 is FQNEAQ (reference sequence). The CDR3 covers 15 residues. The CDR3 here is CASSLIQGAGTEAFF.